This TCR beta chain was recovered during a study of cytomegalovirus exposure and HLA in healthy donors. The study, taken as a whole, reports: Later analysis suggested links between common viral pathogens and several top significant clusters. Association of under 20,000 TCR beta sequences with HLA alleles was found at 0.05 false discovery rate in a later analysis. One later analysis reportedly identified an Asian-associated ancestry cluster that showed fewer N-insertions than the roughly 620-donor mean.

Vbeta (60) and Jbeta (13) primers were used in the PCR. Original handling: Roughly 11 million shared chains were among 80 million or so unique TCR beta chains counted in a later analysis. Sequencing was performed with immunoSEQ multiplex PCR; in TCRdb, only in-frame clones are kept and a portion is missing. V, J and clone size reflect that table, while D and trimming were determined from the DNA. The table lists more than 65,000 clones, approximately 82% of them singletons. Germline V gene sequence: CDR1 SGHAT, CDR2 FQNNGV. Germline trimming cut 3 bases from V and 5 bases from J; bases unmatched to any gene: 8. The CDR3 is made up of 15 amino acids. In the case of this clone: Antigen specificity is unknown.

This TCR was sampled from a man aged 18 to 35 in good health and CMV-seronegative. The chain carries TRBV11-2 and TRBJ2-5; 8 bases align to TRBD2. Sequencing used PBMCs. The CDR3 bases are TGTGCCAGCAGCTTGAGACTAGCGACTAAGGAGACCCAGTACTTC. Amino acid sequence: CASSLRLATKETQYF.